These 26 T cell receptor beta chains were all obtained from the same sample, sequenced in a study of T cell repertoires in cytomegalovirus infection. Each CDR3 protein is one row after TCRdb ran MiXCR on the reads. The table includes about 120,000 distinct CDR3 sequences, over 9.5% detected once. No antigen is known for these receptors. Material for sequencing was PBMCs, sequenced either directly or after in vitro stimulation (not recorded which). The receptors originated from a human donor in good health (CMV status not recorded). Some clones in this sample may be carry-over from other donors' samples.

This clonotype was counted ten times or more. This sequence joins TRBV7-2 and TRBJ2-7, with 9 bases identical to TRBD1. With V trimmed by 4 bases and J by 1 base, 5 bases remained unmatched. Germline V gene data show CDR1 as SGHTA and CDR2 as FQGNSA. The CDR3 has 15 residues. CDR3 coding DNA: TGTGCCAGCAGCTGGGGACAGGGTGGGTCCTACGAGCAGTACTTC. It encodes CASSWGQGGSYEQYF.

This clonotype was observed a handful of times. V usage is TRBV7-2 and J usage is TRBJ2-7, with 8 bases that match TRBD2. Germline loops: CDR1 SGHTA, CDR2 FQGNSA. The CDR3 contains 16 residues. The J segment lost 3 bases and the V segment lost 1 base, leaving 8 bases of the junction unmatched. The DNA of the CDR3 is TGTGCCAGCAGCTTAGTTTCGGGGCTAGCGGGCTACGAGCAGTACGTC. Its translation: CASSLVSGLAGYEQYV.

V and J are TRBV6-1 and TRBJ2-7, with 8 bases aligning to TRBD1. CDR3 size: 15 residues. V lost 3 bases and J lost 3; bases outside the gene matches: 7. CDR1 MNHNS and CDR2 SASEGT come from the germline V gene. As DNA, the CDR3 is TGTGCCAGCAGTGATGACAGGGGTAGTATCTACGAGCAGTACTTC. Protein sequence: CASSDDRGSIYEQYF.

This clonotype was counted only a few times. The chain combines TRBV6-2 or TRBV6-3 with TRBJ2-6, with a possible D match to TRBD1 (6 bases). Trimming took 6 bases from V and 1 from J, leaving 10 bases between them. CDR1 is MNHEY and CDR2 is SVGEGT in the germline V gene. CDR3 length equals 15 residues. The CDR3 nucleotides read TGTGCCAGCAGCCTGGGACATTCTGGGGCCAACGTCCTGACTTTC. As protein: CASSLGHSGANVLTF.

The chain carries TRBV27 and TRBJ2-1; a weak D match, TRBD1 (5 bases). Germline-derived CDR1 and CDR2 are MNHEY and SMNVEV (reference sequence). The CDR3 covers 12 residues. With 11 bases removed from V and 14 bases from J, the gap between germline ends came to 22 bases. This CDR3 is CASGEGEKGEFF. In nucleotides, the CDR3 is TGTGCCTCTGGGGAAGGGGAAAAGGGCGAGTTCTTC.

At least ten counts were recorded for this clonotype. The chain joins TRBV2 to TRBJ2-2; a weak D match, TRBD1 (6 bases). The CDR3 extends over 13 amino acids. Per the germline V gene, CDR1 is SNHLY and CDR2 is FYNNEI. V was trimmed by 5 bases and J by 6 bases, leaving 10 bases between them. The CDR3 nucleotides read TGTGCCAGCAGTATCAGGGGATCCGGGGAGCTGTTTTTT. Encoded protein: CASSIRGSGELFF.

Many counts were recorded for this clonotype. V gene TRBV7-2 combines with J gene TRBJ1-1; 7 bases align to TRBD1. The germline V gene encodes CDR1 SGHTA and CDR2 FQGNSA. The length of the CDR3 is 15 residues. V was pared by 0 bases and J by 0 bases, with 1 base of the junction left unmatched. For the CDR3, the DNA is TGTGCCAGCAGCTTAGCCGGGACAGTGAACACTGAAGCTTTCTTT. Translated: CASSLAGTVNTEAFF.

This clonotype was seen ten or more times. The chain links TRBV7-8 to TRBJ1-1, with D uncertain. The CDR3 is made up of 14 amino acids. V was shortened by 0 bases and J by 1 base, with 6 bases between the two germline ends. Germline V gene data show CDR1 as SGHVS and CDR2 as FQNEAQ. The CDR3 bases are TGTGCCAGCAGCTTAGCGGTGGGGAACACTGAAGCTTTCTTT. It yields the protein CASSLAVGNTEAFF.

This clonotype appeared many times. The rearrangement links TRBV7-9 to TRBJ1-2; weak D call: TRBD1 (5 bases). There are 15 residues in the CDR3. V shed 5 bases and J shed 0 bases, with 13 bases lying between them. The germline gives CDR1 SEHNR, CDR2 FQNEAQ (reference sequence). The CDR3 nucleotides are TGTGCCAGCAGCCCTCCAGGGAGGGCTAACTATGGCTACACCTTC. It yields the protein CASSPPGRANYGYTF.

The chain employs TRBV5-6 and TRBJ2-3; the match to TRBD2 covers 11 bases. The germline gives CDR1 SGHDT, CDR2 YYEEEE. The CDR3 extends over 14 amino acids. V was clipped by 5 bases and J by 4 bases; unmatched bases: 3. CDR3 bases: TGTGCCAGCAGTTCGGGACTAGCGGCAGATACGCAGTATTTT. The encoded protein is CASSSGLAADTQYF.

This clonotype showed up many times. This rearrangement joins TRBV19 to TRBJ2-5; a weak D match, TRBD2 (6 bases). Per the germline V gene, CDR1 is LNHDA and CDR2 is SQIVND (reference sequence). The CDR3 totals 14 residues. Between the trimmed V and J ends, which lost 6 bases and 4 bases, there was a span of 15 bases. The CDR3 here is CASRTGSGAETQYF. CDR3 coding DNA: TGTGCCAGTAGGACCGGGAGTGGAGCAGAGACCCAGTACTTC.

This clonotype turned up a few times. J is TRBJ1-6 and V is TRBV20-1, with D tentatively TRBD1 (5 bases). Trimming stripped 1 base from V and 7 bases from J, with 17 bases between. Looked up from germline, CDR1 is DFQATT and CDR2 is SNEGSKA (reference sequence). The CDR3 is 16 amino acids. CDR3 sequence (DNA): TGCAGTGCTAGAGTGGAGGACAAGACTCTAAATTCACCCCTCCACTTT. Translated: CSARVEDKTLNSPLHF.

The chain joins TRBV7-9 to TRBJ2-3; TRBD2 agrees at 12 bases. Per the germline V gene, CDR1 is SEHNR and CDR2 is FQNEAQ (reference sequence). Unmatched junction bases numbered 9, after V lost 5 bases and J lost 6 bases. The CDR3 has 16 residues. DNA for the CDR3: TGTGCCAGCAGCCAACCAGACCTAGCGGGGGGGGATACGCAGTATTTT. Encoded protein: CASSQPDLAGGDTQYF.

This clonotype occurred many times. The CDR3 here is CASSGRAREASYEQYV. Here the CDR3 DNA reads TGTGCCAGCAGTGGAAGGGCCAGGGAGGCCTCCTACGAGCAGTACGTC. The chain joins TRBV6-1 to TRBJ2-7; tentative D call: TRBD2 (6 bases). With 4 bases removed from V and 0 bases from J, the gap between germline ends came to 16 bases. The CDR3 extends over 16 amino acids. Germline CDR1 MNHNS, CDR2 SASEGT.

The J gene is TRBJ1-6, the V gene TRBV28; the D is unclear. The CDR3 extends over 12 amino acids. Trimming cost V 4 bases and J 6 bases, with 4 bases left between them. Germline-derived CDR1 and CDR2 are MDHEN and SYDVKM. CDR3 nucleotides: TGTGCCAGCAGTTGGGTTAATTCACCCCTCCACTTT. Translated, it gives CASSWVNSPLHF.

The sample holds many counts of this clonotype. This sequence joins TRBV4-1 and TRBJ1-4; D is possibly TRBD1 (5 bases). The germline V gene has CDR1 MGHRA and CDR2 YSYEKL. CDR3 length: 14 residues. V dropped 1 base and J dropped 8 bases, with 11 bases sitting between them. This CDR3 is CASSQARGREKLFF. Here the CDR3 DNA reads TGCGCCAGCAGCCAAGCAAGGGGTCGAGAAAAACTGTTTTTT.

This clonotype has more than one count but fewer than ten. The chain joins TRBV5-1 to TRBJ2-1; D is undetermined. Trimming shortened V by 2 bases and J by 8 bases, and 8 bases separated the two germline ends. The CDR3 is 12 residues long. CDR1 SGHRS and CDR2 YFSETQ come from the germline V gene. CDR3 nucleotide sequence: TGCGCCAGCAGCTTTATCCCGGATGAGCAGTTCTTC. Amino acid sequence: CASSFIPDEQFF.

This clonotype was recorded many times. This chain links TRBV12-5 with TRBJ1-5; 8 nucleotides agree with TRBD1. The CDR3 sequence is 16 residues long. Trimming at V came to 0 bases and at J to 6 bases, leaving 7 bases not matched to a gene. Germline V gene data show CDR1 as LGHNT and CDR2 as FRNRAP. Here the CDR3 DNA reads TGTGCTAGTGGTTTGGTACAGGGGGGATTGATTCAGCCCCAGCATTTT. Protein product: CASGLVQGGLIQPQHF. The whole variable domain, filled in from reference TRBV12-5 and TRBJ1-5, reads DARVTQTPRHKVTEMGQEVTMRCQPILGHNTVFWYRQTMMQGLELLAYFRNRAPLDDSGMPKDRFSAEMPDATLATLKIQPSEPRDSAVYFCASGLVQGGLIQPQHFGDGTRLSIL.

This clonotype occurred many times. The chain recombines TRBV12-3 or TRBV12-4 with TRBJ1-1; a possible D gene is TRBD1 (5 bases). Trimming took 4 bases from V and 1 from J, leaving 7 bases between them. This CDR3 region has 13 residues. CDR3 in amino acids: CASSSGQNTEAFF. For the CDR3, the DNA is TGTGCCAGCAGTTCCGGACAGAACACTGAAGCTTTCTTT.

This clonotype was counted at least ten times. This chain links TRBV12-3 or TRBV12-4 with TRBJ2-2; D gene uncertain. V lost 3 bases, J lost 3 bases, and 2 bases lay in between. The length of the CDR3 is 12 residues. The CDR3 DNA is TGTGCCAGCAGTTTGTACACCGGGGAGCTGTTTTTT. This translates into CASSLYTGELFF.

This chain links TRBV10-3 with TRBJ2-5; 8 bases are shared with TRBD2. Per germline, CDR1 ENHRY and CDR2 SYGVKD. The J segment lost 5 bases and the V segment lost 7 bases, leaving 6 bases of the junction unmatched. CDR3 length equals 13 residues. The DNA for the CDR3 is TGTGCCATCAACACAGCGGGAGAGGAGACCCAGTACTTC. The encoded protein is CAINTAGEETQYF.

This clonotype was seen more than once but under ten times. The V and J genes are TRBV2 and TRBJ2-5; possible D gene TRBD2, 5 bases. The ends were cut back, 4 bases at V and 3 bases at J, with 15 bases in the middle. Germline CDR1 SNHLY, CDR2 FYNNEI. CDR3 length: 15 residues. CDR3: CASSGRLATKETQYF. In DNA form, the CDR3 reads TGTGCCAGCAGTGGACGACTGGCGACTAAAGAGACCCAGTACTTC.

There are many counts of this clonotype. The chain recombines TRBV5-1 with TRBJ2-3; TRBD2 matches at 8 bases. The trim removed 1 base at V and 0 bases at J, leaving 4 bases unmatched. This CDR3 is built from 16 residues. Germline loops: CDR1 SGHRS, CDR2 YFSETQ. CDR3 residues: CASSLFSGGSTDTQYF. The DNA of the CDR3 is TGCGCCAGCAGCTTGTTCAGCGGGGGTAGCACAGATACGCAGTATTTT.

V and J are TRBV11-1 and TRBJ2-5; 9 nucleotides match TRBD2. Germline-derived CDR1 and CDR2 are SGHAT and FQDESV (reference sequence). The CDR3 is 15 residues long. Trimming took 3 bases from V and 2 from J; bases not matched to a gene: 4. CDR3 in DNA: TGTGCCAGCAGCTTCTGGCGGGAGGGACAAGAGACCCAGTACTTC. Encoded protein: CASSFWREGQETQYF.

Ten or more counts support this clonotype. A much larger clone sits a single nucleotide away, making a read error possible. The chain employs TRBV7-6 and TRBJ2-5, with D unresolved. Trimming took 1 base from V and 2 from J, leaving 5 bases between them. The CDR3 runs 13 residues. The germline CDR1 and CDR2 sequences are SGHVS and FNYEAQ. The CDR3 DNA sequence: TGTGCCAGCAGCTTAGTTCAGCAAGAGACCCAGTACTTC. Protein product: CASSLVQQETQYF.

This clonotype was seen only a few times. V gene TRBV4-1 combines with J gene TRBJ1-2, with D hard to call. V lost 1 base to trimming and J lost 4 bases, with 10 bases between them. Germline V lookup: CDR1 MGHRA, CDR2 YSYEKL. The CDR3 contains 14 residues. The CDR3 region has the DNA TGCGCCAGCAGCCAAGTCACGGCGGCCTATGGCTACACCTTC. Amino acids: CASSQVTAAYGYTF.